The 29 T cell receptor beta chains given below trace back to one sample, sequenced in a study of CD8+ T cells in alopecia areata. Once RNA had been extracted, it was reverse transcribed into cDNA to act as the sequencing template. Assay used: immunoSEQ multiplex PCR; TCRdb lists only in-frame clones, some missing. The table records 150,000 to 200,000 clones, about three fifths of them present only once. Documented treatment: oral pan-JAK inhibitor, 5-10 mg twice daily. The source material was CD4+ T cells sorted from blood, sampled at week 24, from a patient treated with tofacitinib. These receptor sequences come from a human donor with alopecia areata.

This clone was seen only a few times. The chain is built from TRBV4-3 and TRBJ1-5; 7 bases match TRBD1. From germline, CDR1 is LGHNA and CDR2 YSLEER. Trimming at V came to 0 bases and at J to 5 bases, leaving 1 base not matched to a gene. The CDR3 runs to 14 residues. The CDR3: CASSQDRGDQPQHF. DNA for the CDR3: TGCGCCAGCAGCCAAGACAGGGGGGATCAGCCCCAGCATTTT.

V and J are TRBV29-1 and TRBJ2-2; the D is unclear. The CDR3 sequence is 14 residues long. Germline V gene lookup returns CDR1 SQVTM and CDR2 ANQGSEA. The V end was cut by 6 bases, the J end by 0 bases, with 11 bases between. The DNA of the CDR3 is TGCAGCGTGGCAACGGCGGCGAACACCGGGGAGCTGTTTTTT. Protein sequence: CSVATAANTGELFF.

The CDR3 loop reads CASSLGATNEKLFF. CDR3 nucleotide sequence: TGCGCCAGCAGCTTGGGTGCGACTAATGAAAAACTGTTTTTT. The gene calls are TRBV5-1 and TRBJ1-4; D not resolved. Germline V gene lookup returns CDR1 SGHRS and CDR2 YFSETQ. The CDR3 runs 14 residues. Deletions cut 0 bases from V and 2 bases from J, with 5 bases between.

The chain carries TRBV10-3 and TRBJ2-5; a weak D match, TRBD2 (6 bases). The ends were cut back, 6 bases at V and 5 bases at J, with 16 bases in the middle. Germline-derived CDR1 and CDR2 are ENHRY and SYGVKD. There are 14 residues in the CDR3. CDR3 amino acids: CAIRDDAGGETQYF. In DNA form, the CDR3 reads TGTGCCATCAGGGACGACGCCGGAGGGGAGACCCAGTACTTC.

The gene calls are TRBV5-1 and TRBJ1-1; D ambiguous. The germline CDR1 and CDR2 sequences are SGHRS and YFSETQ. CDR3 length: 14 residues. V was clipped by 0 bases and J by 2 bases, with 8 bases between them. The CDR3 DNA is TGCGCCAGCAGCTTGGAGGGCGGTAACACTGAAGCTTTCTTT. It is translated as CASSLEGGNTEAFF.

This sequence joins TRBV29-1 and TRBJ1-2; D is perhaps TRBD1 (6 bases). This CDR3 contains 13 residues. The germline V gene encodes CDR1 SQVTM and CDR2 ANQGSEA. DNA for the CDR3: TGCAGTGTCAGGGGCCCTGATAACTATGGCTACACCTTC. It encodes CSVRGPDNYGYTF.

The chain links TRBV5-6 to TRBJ1-5, with 7 positions matching TRBD1. Germline CDR1 is SGHDT and CDR2 is YYEEEE. The CDR3 loop spans 17 amino acids. V lost 4 bases, J lost 0 bases, and 10 bases stayed unmatched. In DNA, the CDR3 is TGTGCCAGCAGCCAGTGGACAGGCCACTATAGCAATCAGCCCCAGCATTTT. This gives the protein CASSQWTGHYSNQPQHF.

This clone was seen more than once but under ten times. CDR3 loop: CASTLTGGGAQYF. CDR3 coding DNA: TGTGCCAGCACCCTAACTGGGGGAGGGGCCCAGTACTTC. The chain couples TRBV27 to TRBJ2-5; 7 nucleotides align to TRBD2. Germline V gene sequence: CDR1 MNHEY, CDR2 SMNVEV (reference sequence). The CDR3 runs to 13 residues. V lost 7 bases, J lost 9 bases, and 11 bases stayed unmatched.

The gene calls are TRBV6-1 and TRBJ2-3; no firm D call. The CDR3 spans 13 residues. Germline V lookup: CDR1 MNHNS, CDR2 SASEGT. The V gene lost 2 bases and the J gene lost 4 bases, with 7 bases spanning the gap. CDR3 DNA sequence: TGTGCCAGCAGTGAATTACAGTCAGATACGCAGTATTTT. Encoded protein: CASSELQSDTQYF.

At least ten counts were recorded for this clone. The gene calls are TRBV2 and TRBJ1-6; D uncertain. Germline loops: CDR1 SNHLY, CDR2 FYNNEI. This CDR3 region has 17 residues. Trimming left V 2 bases short and J 7 bases short, with 18 bases between. The CDR3 protein is CASSELSMRTGNSPLHF. DNA of the CDR3: TGTGCCAGCAGTGAATTATCAATGAGGACGGGCAATTCACCCCTCCACTTT.

Only a few counts were recorded for this clone. The rearrangement joins TRBV6-1 to TRBJ1-2, with D unresolved. V lost 3 bases and J lost 4, with 6 bases in between. The CDR3 consists of 12 residues. Germline-derived CDR1 and CDR2 are MNHNS and SASEGT. The CDR3 loop is CASSDGSYGYTF. DNA of the CDR3: TGTGCCAGCAGTGATGGCAGCTATGGCTACACCTTC.

The V call is TRBV15, the J call TRBJ2-4, with 8 bases fitting TRBD1. J gave up 6 bases and V 1 base, and 8 bases lay outside the gene matches. The CDR3 spans 16 residues. Germline CDR1 reads LNHNV; CDR2 reads YYDKDF (reference sequence). In nucleotides, the CDR3 is TGTGCCACCAGCAGAGCGGCCGGGACAGGATTAAACATTCAGTACTTC. This encodes CATSRAAGTGLNIQYF. The full variable domain, rest sourced from reference TRBV15 and TRBJ2-4, is DAMVIQNPRYQVTQFGKPVTLSCSQTLNHNVMYWYQQKSSQAPKLLFHYYDKDFNNEADTPDNFQSRRPNTSFCFLDIRSPGLGDTAMYLCATSRAAGTGLNIQYFGAGTRLSVL.

The chain has TRBV7-8 and TRBJ2-2; TRBD1 might be the D (5 bases). Germline V lookup: CDR1 SGHVS, CDR2 FQNEAQ. V was trimmed by 4 bases and J by 0 bases, leaving 9 bases between them. This CDR3 has 15 amino acids. In DNA form, the CDR3 reads TGTGCCAGCAGCTCGAGGACAACGAACACCGGGGAGCTGTTTTTT. It yields the protein CASSSRTTNTGELFF.

The chain has TRBV9 and TRBJ2-3; 8 bases are a match to TRBD2. The CDR3 spans 13 residues. V was pared by 9 bases and J by 2 bases, with 5 bases of the junction left unmatched. The V gene's germline CDR1 is SGDLS and CDR2 YYNGEE. The CDR3 loop is CATSGGNTDTQYF. The CDR3 DNA reads TGTGCCACAAGCGGGGGAAACACAGATACGCAGTATTTT.

This clone was observed a handful of times. The chain couples TRBV29-1 to TRBJ1-3; D is perhaps TRBD1 (5 bases). Germline assignment: CDR1 SQVTM and CDR2 ANQGSEA. V gave up 6 bases and J gave up 2 bases, with 11 bases separating them. The CDR3 is made up of 13 amino acids. The CDR3 loop is CSVLGEAGNTIYF. Written as DNA, the CDR3 is TGCAGCGTCCTGGGGGAGGCTGGAAACACCATATATTTT.

In its sample, this clone was seen a few times. An end of the junction differs from the germline gene, which may be a read error. The rearrangement links TRBV7-9 to TRBJ2-2; maybe TRBD2 (5 bases). The germline gives CDR1 SEHNR, CDR2 FQNEAQ (reference sequence). The CDR3 has 17 residues. CDR3 DNA: TGTGCCAGCAGTTTAGGAAAGGAGGCCGGAGTAAGCGGGGAGCTGTTTTTT. Protein sequence: CASSLGKEAGVSGELFF.

The chain couples TRBV30 to TRBJ2-1; TRBD1 matches at 9 bases. V trimming: 2 bases; J trimming: 6 bases; junction bases outside the gene matches: 5. This CDR3 is built from 14 residues. The germline V gene encodes CDR1 GTSNPN and CDR2 SVGIG (reference sequence). CDR3 DNA: TGTGCCTGGAGTCCGGGACAGGGCTCCAATGAGCAGTTCTTC. It translates to CAWSPGQGSNEQFF.

The chain recombines TRBV15 with TRBJ2-2; 11 bases match TRBD2. V was pared by 2 bases and J by 8 bases, with 10 bases of the junction left unmatched. Looked up from germline, CDR1 is LNHNV and CDR2 is YYDKDF (reference sequence). The CDR3 length is 17 residues. In nucleotides, the CDR3 is TGTGCCACCAGCAGAAGGGGCACTAGCGGGGGTCCGGGGGAGCTGTTTTTT. It encodes CATSRRGTSGGPGELFF. The full variable domain, its missing parts supplied by reference TRBV15 and TRBJ2-2, is DAMVIQNPRYQVTQFGKPVTLSCSQTLNHNVMYWYQQKSSQAPKLLFHYYDKDFNNEADTPDNFQSRRPNTSFCFLDIRSPGLGDTAMYLCATSRRGTSGGPGELFFGEGSRLTVL.

This rearrangement joins TRBV19 to TRBJ1-6; D gene uncertain. This CDR3 region has 12 residues. Germline V gene lookup returns CDR1 LNHDA and CDR2 SQIVND (reference sequence). Trimming took 5 bases from V and 13 from J, leaving 12 bases between them. The CDR3 sequence: CASSLLGRPLHF. In nucleotides, the CDR3 is TGTGCCAGTAGTCTTCTGGGGAGGCCCCTCCACTTT. The whole variable domain, filled in from reference TRBV19 and TRBJ1-6, reads DGGITQSPKYLFRKEGQNVTLSCEQNLNHDAMYWYRQDPGQGLRLIYYSQIVNDFQKGDIAEGYSVSREKKESFPLTVTSAQKNPTAFYLCASSLLGRPLHFGNGTRLTVT.

This sequence joins TRBV5-1 and TRBJ1-1, with 11 bases that match TRBD1. The ends lost 0 bases at V and 1 base at J; junction bases unmatched: 14. CDR3 length equals 20 residues. Germline-derived CDR1 and CDR2 are SGHRS and YFSETQ. CDR3 in DNA: TGCGCCAGCAGCTTGGCCTCATGGACAGGGGGCGTTGGGACGAACACTGAAGCTTTCTTT. It is translated as CASSLASWTGGVGTNTEAFF.

This clone was recorded only once. The chain links TRBV7-2 to TRBJ2-5; 13 bases line up with TRBD2. Per the germline V gene, CDR1 is SGHTA and CDR2 is FQGNSA. The V segment lost 0 bases and the J segment 2 bases; nucleotides outside the gene matches: 3. The CDR3 totals 17 residues. The chain's CDR3 is CASSLAGTSGVQETQYF. The CDR3 DNA reads as TGTGCCAGCAGCTTAGCGGGGACTAGCGGGGTACAAGAGACCCAGTACTTC.

The gene calls are TRBV29-1 and TRBJ2-5, with D possibly matching TRBD1 (6 bases). The germline V and J ends were trimmed by 6 bases and 2 bases, with 13 bases remaining between them. This CDR3 contains 13 residues. The germline gives CDR1 SQVTM, CDR2 ANQGSEA. CDR3 protein: CSVPGQPQETQYF. The DNA for the CDR3 is TGCAGCGTCCCCGGACAGCCGCAAGAGACCCAGTACTTC.

This chain joins TRBV9 and TRBJ1-2; 7 positions match TRBD1. V shed 3 bases and J 4 bases; nucleotides not matched to a gene: 6. CDR3 length: 14 residues. The germline CDR1 and CDR2 sequences are SGDLS and YYNGEE. The CDR3 DNA sequence: TGTGCCAGCAGCGGCCGGGACAGTCTCTATGGCTACACCTTC. This sequence encodes CASSGRDSLYGYTF. Looking up the rest from reference TRBV9 and TRBJ1-2 gives the full variable domain: DSGVTQTPKHLITATGQRVTLRCSPRSGDLSVYWYQQSLDQGLQFLIQYYNGEERAKGNILERFSAQQFPDLHSELNLSSLELGDSALYFCASSGRDSLYGYTFGSGTRLTVV.

This chain connects TRBV11-2 to TRBJ2-1; D remains ambiguous. The ends were cut back, 1 base at V and 5 bases at J, with 9 bases in the middle. This CDR3 spans 14 amino acids. Germline V lookup: CDR1 SGHAT, CDR2 FQNNGV. CDR3 region: CASSLVIDNNEQFF. CDR3 nucleotides: TGTGCCAGCAGCTTAGTGATAGACAACAATGAGCAGTTCTTC.

The rearrangement joins TRBV28 to TRBJ1-2; D is unclear. CDR1 MDHEN and CDR2 SYDVKM come from the germline V gene. CDR3 size: 13 residues. The ends were cut back, 2 bases at V and 8 bases at J, with 12 bases in the middle. This chain's CDR3 is CASSLTRNKGYTF. DNA for the CDR3: TGTGCCAGCAGTTTAACCAGGAATAAAGGCTACACCTTC.

The V gene is TRBV5-1, the J gene TRBJ2-3, with D unclear. In germline, CDR1 is SGHRS, CDR2 YFSETQ. V was trimmed by 3 bases and J by 5 bases, leaving 10 bases between them. The CDR3 is 13 amino acids. The CDR3 here is CASSSMGGDTQYF. The CDR3 nucleotides are TGCGCCAGCAGCTCGATGGGTGGAGATACGCAGTATTTT.

The chain couples TRBV9 to TRBJ1-2; 7 bases line up with TRBD1. The V segment lost 0 bases and the J segment 1 base; nucleotides outside the gene matches: 6. There are 16 residues in the CDR3. Germline V lookup: CDR1 SGDLS, CDR2 YYNGEE. This chain's CDR3 is CASSVGAGGNNYGYTF. For the CDR3, the DNA is TGTGCCAGCAGCGTAGGGGCAGGGGGAAATAACTATGGCTACACCTTC.

The chain has TRBV2 and TRBJ2-7; 8 bases map to TRBD2. The CDR3 spans 13 residues. Trimming cost V 4 bases and J 3 bases; bases outside gene matches: 2. Germline V lookup: CDR1 SNHLY, CDR2 FYNNEI. CDR3 coding DNA: TGTGCCAGCAGTGGGGGGACTAGCTACGAGCAGTACTTC. Translating gives CASSGGTSYEQYF.

The V call is TRBV7-2, the J call TRBJ1-2; D call uncertain. The CDR3 consists of 15 residues. V was cut by 5 bases and J by 4 bases, with 17 bases left in between. Germline assignment: CDR1 SGHTA and CDR2 FQGNSA. DNA of the CDR3: TGTGCCAGCAGCCCCGAAGTTGGGCCGATCTATGGCTACACCTTC. Amino acid sequence: CASSPEVGPIYGYTF. Variable domain in full (rest from reference TRBV7-2 and TRBJ1-2): GAGVSQSPSNKVTEKGKDVELRCDPISGHTALYWYRQSLGQGLEFLIYFQGNSAPDKSGLPSDRFSAERTGGSVSTLTIQRTQQEDSAVYLCASSPEVGPIYGYTFGSGTRLTVV.